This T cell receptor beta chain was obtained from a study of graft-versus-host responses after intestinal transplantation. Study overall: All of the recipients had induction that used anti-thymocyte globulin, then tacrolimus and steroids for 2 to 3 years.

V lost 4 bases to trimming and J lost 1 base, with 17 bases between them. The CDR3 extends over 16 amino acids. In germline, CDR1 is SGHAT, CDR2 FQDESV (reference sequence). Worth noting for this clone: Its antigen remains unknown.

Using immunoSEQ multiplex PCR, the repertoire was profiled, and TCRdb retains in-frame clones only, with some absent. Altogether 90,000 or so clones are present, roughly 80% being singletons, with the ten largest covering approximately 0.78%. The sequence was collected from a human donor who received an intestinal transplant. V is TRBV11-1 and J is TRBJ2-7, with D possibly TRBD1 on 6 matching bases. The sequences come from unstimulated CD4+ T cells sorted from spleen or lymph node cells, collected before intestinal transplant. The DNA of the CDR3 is TGTGCCAGCAGCTCCGACCCTACCGGACAGTCCTACGAGCAGTACTTC. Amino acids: CASSSDPTGQSYEQYF. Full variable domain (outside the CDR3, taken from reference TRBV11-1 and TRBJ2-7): EAEVAQSPRYKITEKSQAVAFWCDPISGHATLYWYRQILGQGPELLVQFQDESVVDDSQLPKDRFSAERLKGVDSTLKIQPAELGDSAMYLCASSSDPTGQSYEQYFGPGTRLTVT.